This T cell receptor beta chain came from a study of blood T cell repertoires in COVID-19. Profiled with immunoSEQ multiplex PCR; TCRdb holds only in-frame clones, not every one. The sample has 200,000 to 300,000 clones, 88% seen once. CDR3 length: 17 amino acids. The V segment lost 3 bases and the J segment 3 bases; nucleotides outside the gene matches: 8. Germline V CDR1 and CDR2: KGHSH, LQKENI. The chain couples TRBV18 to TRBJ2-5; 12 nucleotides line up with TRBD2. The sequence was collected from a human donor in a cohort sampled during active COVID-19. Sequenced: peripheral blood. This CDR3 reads CASSPVLAGGLEETQYF. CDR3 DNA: TGTGCCAGCTCACCCGTCCTAGCGGGGGGGCTTGAAGAGACCCAGTACTTC.